The rows below give T cell receptor beta chains drawn from one sample of a study of CD8 T cells in ankylosing spondylitis. TCRdb processed the 5' RACE reads anew with MiXCR; each CDR3 protein has one entry. The sample yields 250,000 or so distinct CDR3 sequences, under 20% seen once. Sequencing was performed on blood, either unsorted or a sorted T cell fraction (not recorded which). The receptors come from a male donor with ankylosing spondylitis or in good health (not recorded which). CDR3s include the opening cysteine and the closing phenylalanine or tryptophan. Each record gives: D gene, J gene, clone size, CDR3 length, V gene, CDR3 DNA, CDR3 protein. The D gene is left open where the match is weak. Expanded clones are given a class, and other clones once, few, many or no size at all.

>TRBD2|TRBJ2-1|few|19|TRBV11-1
TGTGCCAGCAGCCCATTGACTAGCGGGAGGTCCAGCTCCTACAATGAGCAGTTCTTC
CASSPLTSGRSSSYNEQFF
>-|TRBJ1-4|-|15|TRBV12-3/TRBV12-4
TGTGCCAGCAGTTTAGAAAGGGGCACTAATGAAAAACTGTTTTTT
CASSLERGTNEKLFF
>TRBD2|TRBJ2-1|few|14|TRBV20-1
TGCAGTGCTCCCGGGAGGATCTCCTACAATGAGCAGTTCTTC
CSAPGRISYNEQFF
>-|TRBJ1-1|-|9|TRBV24-1
TGTGCCCCCAGGGGTCTCGCTTTCTTT
CAPRGLAFF
>-|TRBJ1-1|-|13|TRBV29-1
TGCAGCGTTGAAGTAGCAGGCCTTACTGAAGCTTTCTTT
CSVEVAGLTEAFF
>TRBD1|TRBJ2-7|few|14|TRBV5-4
TGTGCCAGCAGCTCGGGACAGGGGGCCGGGGAGCAGTACTTC
CASSSGQGAGEQYF
>TRBD1|TRBJ2-3|many|14|TRBV6-2/TRBV6-3
TGTGCCAGCAGTCCGGGACAGGGGGCAGATACGCAGTATTTT
CASSPGQGADTQYF
>TRBD2|TRBJ2-1|many|13|TRBV27
TGTGCCAGCAGTTTAGGTAGCGGGAGTTGGGAGTTCTTC
CASSLGSGSWEFF
>-|TRBJ2-1|-|16|TRBV9
TGTGCCAGCAGCGTAGAAGGGGACACTTTTTCGGGAGAGCAGTTCTTC
CASSVEGDTFSGEQFF
>-|TRBJ2-1|-|14|TRBV28
TGTGCCAGCAGTTTAACGGGGGCAGCTCCGGAGCAGTTCTTC
CASSLTGAAPEQFF
>TRBD1|TRBJ2-2|few|18|TRBV6-5
TGTGCCAGCAGTTACGGACAGGGGGCTTGGTATGGCACCGGGGAGCTGTTTTTT
CASSYGQGAWYGTGELFF
>TRBD2|TRBJ2-1|-|16|TRBV6-2/TRBV6-3
TGTGCCAGCAGAATACCCGTAGCGGGGAATGGAAATGAGCAGTTCTTC
CASRIPVAGNGNEQFF
>TRBD2|TRBJ2-1|few|14|TRBV5-5
TGTGCCAGCAGCTCCCGACTAGCGGGGAATGAGCAGTTCTTC
CASSSRLAGNEQFF
>TRBD2|TRBJ2-5|-|15|TRBV5-1
TGCGCCAGCAGCCCGAGGGGACTAGCGGAAGAGACCCAGTACTTC
CASSPRGLAEETQYF
>-|TRBJ1-1|-|15|TRBV7-2
TGTGCCAGCAGCGAGTTATGGGGGCTTGGCACTGAAGCTTTCTTT
CASSELWGLGTEAFF
>-|TRBJ2-7|-|15|TRBV5-1
TGCGCCAGCAGCAGGACGACAGGACCCTCCTACGAGCAGTACTTC
CASSRTTGPSYEQYF
>-|TRBJ2-7|many|16|TRBV6-5
TGTGCCAGCAGTTACTCGATGCCAGGGGGAGGATACGAGCAGTACTTC
CASSYSMPGGGYEQYF
>-|TRBJ2-3|-|16|TRBV20-1
TGCAGTGCTAGAGGTCCTTTAGGAGGACGGACAGATACGCAGTATTTT
CSARGPLGGRTDTQYF
>TRBD2|TRBJ2-1|-|16|TRBV6-2/TRBV6-3
TGTGCCAGCACCCAACTAGCGGGAGCGTCCTACAATGAGCAGTTCTTC
CASTQLAGASYNEQFF
>-|TRBJ2-7|-|14|TRBV9
TGTGCCAGCAGCGTAGCCGGCAGACCCTACGAGCAGTACTTC
CASSVAGRPYEQYF
>-|TRBJ2-3|many|16|TRBV9
TGTGCCAGCAGCGTAGGGCCAGGGAAGGGCACAGATACGCAGTATTTT
CASSVGPGKGTDTQYF
>-|TRBJ2-5|few|15|TRBV4-1
TGCGCCAGCAGCGAAACAAGGGGTTATCAAGAGACCCAGTACTTC
CASSETRGYQETQYF
>-|TRBJ2-2|few|18|TRBV19
TGTGCCAGTAGTGTGTCGGACCGACTACTAGGGAACACCGGGGAGCTGTTTTTT
CASSVSDRLLGNTGELFF
>TRBD2|TRBJ2-1|-|13|TRBV4-1
TGCGCCAGCAGCCAATTACTAGCGGAGGAAGGGGTCTTC
CASSQLLAEEGVF
>TRBD2|TRBJ2-3|many|18|TRBV29-1
TGCAGCGTTGAAGATGTCCTCGACCTAGCGGGAGGGACAGATACGCAGTATTTT
CSVEDVLDLAGGTDTQYF
>-|TRBJ1-1|-|15|TRBV20-1
TGCAGTGCCAATAATTTACAGCTCCTGGACACTGAAGCTTTCTTT
CSANNLQLLDTEAFF
>-|TRBJ2-7|many|14|TRBV10-3
TGTGCCATCAGTGAAGTTGGGGCCGGCGACGAGCAGTACTTC
CAISEVGAGDEQYF
>-|TRBJ2-2|many|16|TRBV21-1
TGTGCCAGCAGCAAAAGCCCTGCACCCTCTACCGGGGAGCTGTTTTTT
CASSKSPAPSTGELFF
>-|TRBJ2-2|few|12|TRBV29-1
TGCAGCGCCGACCTTGGGACCGGGGAGCTGTTTTTT
CSADLGTGELFF
>TRBD1|TRBJ2-1|few|14|TRBV29-1
TGCAGCGTCCCCGGGGACAGGGGGTACAATGAGCAGTTCTTC
CSVPGDRGYNEQFF
>-|TRBJ2-7|many|14|TRBV27
TGTGCCAGCAGCTTAGGTGGGGGCCCCTACGAGCAGTACTTC
CASSLGGGPYEQYF
>-|TRBJ1-1|few|14|TRBV5-6
TGTGCCAGCAGCGTGACGGACGGACTGACTGAAGCTTTCTTT
CASSVTDGLTEAFF
>TRBD2|TRBJ2-5|-|15|TRBV12-3/TRBV12-4
TGTGCCAGCAGTTTTAGGACTAGCGGGGGGGAGACCCAGTACTTC
CASSFRTSGGETQYF
>-|TRBJ2-1|once|16|TRBV12-5
TGTGCTAGTGGCCCATTGGGCGGGACACCATACAATGAGCAGTTCTTC
CASGPLGGTPYNEQFF
>-|TRBJ2-5|-|12|TRBV29-1
TGCAGCGTTTTAGGGACGGAAGAGACCCAGTACTTC
CSVLGTEETQYF
>TRBD2|TRBJ2-3|few|16|TRBV9
TGTGCCAGCAGCGGGGAGACTAGCGGAAATCCAGATACGCAGTATTTT
CASSGETSGNPDTQYF
>-|TRBJ2-7|few|13|TRBV25-1
TGTGCCAGCAGTGAGGGGGAATCCTACGAGCAGTACTTC
CASSEGESYEQYF
>TRBD2|TRBJ2-1|few|17|TRBV7-3
TGTGCCAGCAGCTTAATAGGGGGACTAGCGGGAGTTAGTGAGCAGTTCTTC
CASSLIGGLAGVSEQFF
>-|TRBJ2-7|-|15|TRBV4-3
TGCGCCAGCAGCCAAGATTCCGGGGTCTCCTACGAGCAGTACTTC
CASSQDSGVSYEQYF
>TRBD2|TRBJ2-7|many|12|TRBV20-1
TGCAGTGCTAGTCGTCTAGCGGGGACGGTGTACTTC
CSASRLAGTVYF
>TRBD1|TRBJ1-1|-|14|TRBV7-6
TGTGCCAGCAGCTTAGAGGGGGCCGGTACTGAAGCTTTCTTT
CASSLEGAGTEAFF
>-|TRBJ1-1|many|13|TRBV5-1
TGCGCCAGCAGCTTGGCCAGTTCCCCTGAAGCTTTCTTT
CASSLASSPEAFF
>-|TRBJ2-1|-|12|TRBV7-8
TGTGCCAGCAGCTCCCCCCACGATGAGCAGTTCTTC
CASSSPHDEQFF
>-|TRBJ1-5|-|13|TRBV19
TGTGCCAGTAGCCCTTCGGACCATCAGCCCCAGCATTTT
CASSPSDHQPQHF
>-|TRBJ2-7|-|14|TRBV7-9
TGTGCCAGCAGCTTCAGGGGAACCGTTTACGAGCAGTACTTC
CASSFRGTVYEQYF
>TRBD2|TRBJ2-2|-|18|TRBV11-1
TGTGCCAGCAGCGCGAGCGGACTAGCGGGAGAGAACACCGGGGAGCTGTTTTTT
CASSASGLAGENTGELFF
>TRBD2|TRBJ2-1|-|15|TRBV12-3/TRBV12-4
TGTGCCAGCAGTTTCCGGGGGGAAAACGGCAATGAGCAGTTCTTC
CASSFRGENGNEQFF
>TRBD2|TRBJ2-2|few|19|TRBV20-1
TGCAGTGCTAGACCCCCCGGCGGACTAGTGGTTGCGAACACCGGGGAGCTGTTTTTT
CSARPPGGLVVANTGELFF
>TRBD1|TRBJ1-6|few|14|TRBV6-2/TRBV6-3
TGTGCCAGCAGGAAAGGACAGGCGAATTCACCCCTCCACTTT
CASRKGQANSPLHF
>-|TRBJ2-7|many|14|TRBV3-1
TGTGCCAGCAGCCAAGAAAGACAGTCCTACGAGCAGTACTTC
CASSQERQSYEQYF
>-|TRBJ2-2|few|15|TRBV4-1
TGCGCCAGTGGTCAAGAGGACACGAACACCGGGGAGCTGTTTTTT
CASGQEDTNTGELFF
>-|TRBJ2-1|-|16|TRBV5-6
TGTGCCAGCAGCCTTGATACCGGGACAAGAGGTGATGAGCAGTTCTTC
CASSLDTGTRGDEQFF
>TRBD2|TRBJ2-7|-|15|TRBV6-5
TGTGCCAGCAGTTACTCGCCGGGAGGAGGCTACGAGCAGTACTTC
CASSYSPGGGYEQYF
>-|TRBJ2-1|-|15|TRBV7-7
TGTGCTAGCAGCTTAACTCCGGGAGTCCACAATGAGCAGTTCTTC
CASSLTPGVHNEQFF
>TRBD2|TRBJ2-1|-|17|TRBV29-1
TGCAGCGTCGCAGGCCCCTGGACTAGCGGGGAGGACAATGAGCAGTTCTTC
CSVAGPWTSGEDNEQFF
>TRBD2|TRBJ2-7|few|16|TRBV6-1
TGTGCCAGCTCAGGGCGATCTAGCGGGAGGGCGGGCGAGCAGTACTTC
CASSGRSSGRAGEQYF
>-|TRBJ2-5|-|16|TRBV15
TGTGCCACCAGCAGAGATTTCGGGGGAAGTCAAGAGACCCAGTACTTC
CATSRDFGGSQETQYF
>TRBD2|TRBJ2-7|few|16|TRBV6-1
TGTGCCAGCTTCAAAGCTGGACTAGCGGGAGTTTCCGAGCAGTACTTC
CASFKAGLAGVSEQYF
>-|TRBJ2-7|-|16|TRBV11-2
TGTGCCAGCAGCCCGAGCTTACAGGGCAGCCCCTACGAGCAGTACTTC
CASSPSLQGSPYEQYF
>TRBD1|TRBJ2-3|few|15|TRBV5-1
TGCGCCAGCAGGTGGGGACAGGGGATCACAGATACGCAGTATTTT
CASRWGQGITDTQYF